The rows below give T cell receptor beta chains drawn from one sample of a study of OX40 agonist ivuxolimab in advanced cancers. Produced via immunoSEQ multiplex PCR; TCRdb's table is partial and in-frame only. Of around 67,000 clones in the sample, 80% were seen once. The input for sequencing was CD4+ or CD8+ T cells sorted from blood, taken in a trial of the OX40 agonist ivuxolimab. These receptors were collected from an adult with an advanced solid tumor such as melanoma, head and neck, liver or kidney cancer. CDR3s include the opening cysteine and the closing phenylalanine or tryptophan. D genes are given only for firm matches. Clone size is not always given. Where it is, it says once, few, many or a class for expanded clones.

>.|few|TRBV6-1|TRBJ2-1
CASSDWFLNEQFF
TGTGCCAGCAGTGATTGGTTTCTCAATGAGCAGTTCTTC
>.|.|TRBV4-1|TRBJ1-4
CASSQGPREGGMFF
TGCGCCAGCAGCCAAGGGCCAAGGGAGGGGGGGATGTTTTTT
>.|once|TRBV5-1|TRBJ1-3
CASSPGGSGNTIYF
TGCGCCAGCAGCCCTGGTGGGTCTGGAAACACCATATATTTT
>.|.|TRBV4-2|TRBJ2-6
CASSQWGVRGPTSGANVLTF
TGTGCCAGCAGCCAGTGGGGGGTCCGGGGACCAACCTCTGGGGCCAACGTCCTGACTTTC
>.|.|TRBV2|TRBJ2-2
CASSILQGAGELFF
TGTGCCAGCAGTATCTTACAGGGCGCCGGGGAGCTGTTTTTT
>.|few|TRBV18|TRBJ2-7
CASSPVQTSYEQYF
TGTGCCAGCTCACCAGTTCAGACGTCCTACGAGCAGTACTTC
>.|.|TRBV11-2|TRBJ1-1
CASSYGAANTEAFF
TGTGCCAGCAGCTACGGAGCGGCGAACACTGAAGCTTTCTTT
>.|.|TRBV7-9|TRBJ1-5
CASSLSRGGNQPQHF
TGTGCCAGCAGCTTGTCCAGGGGTGGAAATCAGCCCCAGCATTTT
>.|.|TRBV29-1|TRBJ2-2
CSVGGQVANTGELFF
TGCAGCGTTGGTGGGCAGGTCGCGAACACCGGGGAGCTGTTTTTT
>TRBD1|once|TRBV9|TRBJ2-7
CASSPRPGQGFHEQYF
TGTGCCAGCAGCCCACGACCGGGACAGGGTTTCCACGAGCAGTACTTC
>TRBD2|.|TRBV5-4|TRBJ2-3
CASSSRTSRTDTQYF
TGTGCCAGCAGCTCAAGGACTAGCCGCACAGATACGCAGTATTTT
>TRBD2|.|TRBV5-1|TRBJ2-3
CASSGGLATDTQYF
TGCGCCAGCAGCGGCGGACTAGCGACAGATACGCAGTATTTT
>TRBD2|.|TRBV27|TRBJ2-1
CASSRGGFNNEQFF
TGTGCCAGCAGTCGGGGGGGGTTCAACAATGAGCAGTTCTTC
>.|.|TRBV18|TRBJ1-1
CASSPPSSTEAFF
TGTGCCAGCTCACCACCGAGCTCCACTGAAGCTTTCTTT
>.|few|TRBV30|TRBJ2-6
CAWKSSGANVLTF
TGTGCCTGGAAGAGCTCTGGGGCCAACGTCCTGACTTTC
>TRBD2|.|TRBV5-6|TRBJ2-5
CASSLGTRQETQYF
TGTGCCAGCAGCTTGGGGACTAGGCAAGAGACCCAGTACTTC
>TRBD1|once|TRBV7-8|TRBJ2-2
CASRGTVNTGELFF
TGTGCCAGCAGAGGGACAGTCAACACCGGGGAGCTGTTTTTT
>TRBD1|.|TRBV30|TRBJ1-2
CAWTQGRNYGYTF
TGTGCCTGGACACAGGGGAGGAACTATGGCTACACCTTC
>.|.|TRBV5-6|TRBJ2-1
CASNGGSSYNEQFF
TGTGCCAGCAATGGGGGGTCCTCCTACAATGAGCAGTTCTTC
>.|once|TRBV7-9|TRBJ1-6
CASSLVGSSYNSPLHF
TGTGCCAGCAGCTTAGTCGGCAGCTCCTATAATTCACCCCTCCACTTT
>TRBD1|.|TRBV4-3|TRBJ1-2
CASSTRQGGVYGYTF
TGCGCCAGCAGCACTCGACAGGGAGGGGTCTATGGCTACACCTTC
>.|few|TRBV5-1|TRBJ1-1
CASRQGVRNTEAFF
TGCGCCAGCAGGCAGGGAGTTAGGAACACTGAAGCTTTCTTT
>.|.|TRBV18|TRBJ1-3
CASSPPSDYTNTIYF
TGTGCCAGCTCACCACCTTCTGACTATACAAACACCATATATTTT
>.|once|TRBV11-1|TRBJ1-3
CASYQNWVQGTSGNTIYF
TGTGCCAGCTACCAGAATTGGGTACAGGGCACCTCTGGAAACACCATATATTTT